The 9 T cell receptor beta chains given below trace back to one sample, sequenced in a study of spatial heterogeneity in lung cancer. Each CDR3 protein gets one entry after TCRdb re-called the 5' RACE reads with MiXCR. The table lists tens of thousands of distinct CDR3 sequences, 7.5% to 10% of them singletons. Regarding time point: blood at routine non-recurrence follow-up after resection. The sample in question was PBMCs, obtained at follow-up. The receptor set was obtained from a female donor with early-stage non-small cell lung cancer.

This sequence joins TRBV7-9 and TRBJ2-7, with 8 bases matching TRBD1. After removal of 5 bases from V and 6 bases from J, the junction contained 12 bases not matched to a gene. Germline CDR1 and CDR2: SEHNR and FQNEAQ (reference sequence). The length of the CDR3 is 15 residues. This CDR3 reads CASSETTGDVAEQYF. As DNA, the CDR3 is TGTGCCAGCAGCGAGACGACAGGGGACGTCGCCGAGCAGTACTTC.

This clonotype appeared a few times. The V and J genes are TRBV6-6 and TRBJ1-3; D is uncertain. Trimming left V 0 bases short and J 4 bases short, with 7 bases between. CDR3 length: 14 amino acids. Looked up from germline, CDR1 is MNHNY and CDR2 is SVGAGI (reference sequence). CDR3 in amino acids: CASSYSMLGNTIYF. In DNA form, the CDR3 reads TGTGCCAGCAGTTACTCGATGTTGGGAAACACCATATATTTT.

At least ten counts were recorded for this clonotype. The chain links TRBV24-1 to TRBJ2-6; D uncertain. Germline V gives CDR1 KGHDR, CDR2 SFDVKD. V lost 3 bases to trimming and J lost 0 bases, with 2 bases between them. There are 14 residues in the CDR3. The CDR3 here is CATSDSSGANVLTF. The CDR3 DNA follows: TGTGCCACCAGTGATAGCTCTGGGGCCAACGTCCTGACTTTC.

This clonotype was detected ten times or more. The gene calls are TRBV30 and TRBJ2-1; 7 bases fit TRBD2. The CDR3 extends over 14 amino acids. V lost 5 bases to trimming and J lost 0 bases; unmatched junction nucleotides: 4. CDR1 is GTSNPN, CDR2 SVGIG, per germline (reference sequence). CDR3 DNA: TGTGCCTGGTCCGTAGCGGGCTCCTACAATGAGCAGTTCTTC. Protein product: CAWSVAGSYNEQFF. Drawing the rest from reference TRBV30 and TRBJ2-1, the complete variable domain is SQTIHQWPATLVQPVGSPLSLECTVEGTSNPNLYWYRQAAGRGLQLLFYSVGIGQISSEVPQNLSASRPQDRQFILSSKKLLLSDSGFYLCAWSVAGSYNEQFFGPGTRLTVL.

The rearrangement links TRBV19 to TRBJ2-1; D uncertain. Germline loops: CDR1 LNHDA, CDR2 SQIVND (reference sequence). The CDR3 runs to 13 residues. The V gene lost 4 bases and the J gene lost 12 bases, with 16 bases spanning the gap. This chain's CDR3 is CASSSGYSLGQFF. The CDR3 region has the DNA TGTGCCAGTAGTAGTGGGTACTCCCTGGGGCAGTTCTTC.

This clonotype was detected many times. V and J are TRBV3-1 and TRBJ1-5; unclear D gene. This CDR3 region has 16 residues. V dropped 1 base and J dropped 4 bases, with 14 bases sitting between them. CDR1 LGHDT and CDR2 YNNKEL come from the germline V gene (reference sequence). The CDR3 region has the DNA TGTGCCAGCAGCCAAGGGTCGGGATTAAGAAATCAGCCCCAGCATTTT. It translates to CASSQGSGLRNQPQHF. Drawing the rest from reference TRBV3-1 and TRBJ1-5, the complete variable domain is DTAVSQTPKYLVTQMGNDKSIKCEQNLGHDTMYWYKQDSKKFLKIMFSYNNKELIINETVPNRFSPKSPDKAHLNLHINSLELGDSAVYFCASSQGSGLRNQPQHFGDGTRLSIL.

This clonotype was seen at least ten times. The V gene is TRBV7-9, the J gene TRBJ1-5, with D perhaps matching TRBD1 (6 bases). Germline V gives CDR1 SEHNR, CDR2 FQNEAQ (reference sequence). The length of the CDR3 is 15 residues. Between the trimmed V and J ends, which lost 5 bases and 6 bases, there was a span of 17 bases. The CDR3 DNA sequence: TGTGCCAGCAGCCTCGGAACAGGGTCGGGTCAGCCCCAGCATTTT. This codes for CASSLGTGSGQPQHF.

This clonotype occurred a few times. The junction departs from germline at one end; a sequencing error may be responsible. This chain joins TRBV11-3 and TRBJ2-3, with 8 nucleotides matching TRBD2. CDR1 and CDR2 (germline): SGHNT, YENEEA. This CDR3 is 16 amino acids long. The chain's CDR3 is CVSSLRGTRSADTQYF. For the CDR3, the DNA is TGTGTCAGCAGCCTTCGTGGGACTAGATCAGCAGATACGCAGTATTTT.

The chain has TRBV6-6 and TRBJ1-3; TRBD1 agrees at 9 bases. Germline loops: CDR1 MNHNY, CDR2 SVGAGI (reference sequence). Trimming removed 4 bases from V and 5 bases from J; junction bases left unmatched: 6. The CDR3 sequence is 15 residues long. Here the CDR3 reads CASSFGQGFRNTIYF. The DNA for the CDR3 is TGTGCCAGCAGTTTTGGACAGGGGTTTAGAAACACCATATATTTT.